Described below is a single T cell receptor (beta chain) sequence and its context. The CDR3 sequence is 14 residues long. V lost 6 bases, J lost 10 bases, and 12 bases stayed unmatched. Germline V lookup: CDR1 SEHNR, CDR2 FQNEAQ (reference sequence). This specimen comes from a study of blood T cell repertoires in COVID-19. Data came from immunoSEQ multiplex PCR; TCRdb stores just in-frame clones and leaves some out. The data hold 200,000 to 300,000 clones, with approximately 89% observed a single time. The specimen sequenced was peripheral blood. This receptor was obtained from an older woman who had recovered from COVID-19. The rearrangement uses TRBV7-9 and TRBJ2-1; 7 bases are shared with TRBD1. As DNA, the CDR3 is TGTGCCAGCAGTCGGGACAGCTCTTCGGGGGAGCAGTTCTTC. It codes for CASSRDSSSGEQFF.